Below, one T cell receptor beta chain is given with its context. These data are taken from a study of blood T cell repertoires in COVID-19. Trimming took 6 bases from V and 5 from J; bases not matched to a gene: 7. The V gene's germline CDR1 is MNHEY and CDR2 SVGAGI. The CDR3 is 13 amino acids. Assay used: immunoSEQ multiplex PCR; TCRdb lists only in-frame clones, some missing. Of fewer than 350,000 clones in the sample, 81% were seen once. The chain has TRBV6-5 and TRBJ2-7; 7 nucleotides line up with TRBD2. The sequence was obtained from a woman in her sixties or seventies with active or convalescent COVID-19. Sequences were obtained from peripheral blood. The CDR3 region is CASRLGGINEQYF. In DNA, the CDR3 is TGTGCCAGCAGGTTGGGAGGGATTAACGAGCAGTACTTC.